This T cell receptor (beta chain) stems from a study of cytomegalovirus exposure and HLA in healthy donors. Broader study findings: Later analysis suggested links between common viral pathogens and several top significant clusters.

As concerns this clone: Antigen: not known.

The PCR had 60 Vbeta and 13 Jbeta primers. Only in-frame clones appear in the TCRdb table, and some are missing; sequencing was by immunoSEQ multiplex PCR. Altogether about 140,000 clones are present, 75% to 90% being singletons, with the ten largest covering less than 1.5%. The sequencing input was PBMCs. The receptor comes from a female donor in good health and CMV-seronegative.

CDR3 residues: CASSPRTGGDNEQFF. CDR3 DNA sequence: TGCGCCAGCAGCCCACGGACAGGGGGTGACAATGAGCAGTTCTTC. This chain links TRBV5-1 with TRBJ2-1; 10 bases align to TRBD1. There are 15 residues in the CDR3. Trimming removed 4 bases from V and 5 bases from J; junction bases left unmatched: 6. Germline CDR1 is SGHRS and CDR2 is YFSETQ.